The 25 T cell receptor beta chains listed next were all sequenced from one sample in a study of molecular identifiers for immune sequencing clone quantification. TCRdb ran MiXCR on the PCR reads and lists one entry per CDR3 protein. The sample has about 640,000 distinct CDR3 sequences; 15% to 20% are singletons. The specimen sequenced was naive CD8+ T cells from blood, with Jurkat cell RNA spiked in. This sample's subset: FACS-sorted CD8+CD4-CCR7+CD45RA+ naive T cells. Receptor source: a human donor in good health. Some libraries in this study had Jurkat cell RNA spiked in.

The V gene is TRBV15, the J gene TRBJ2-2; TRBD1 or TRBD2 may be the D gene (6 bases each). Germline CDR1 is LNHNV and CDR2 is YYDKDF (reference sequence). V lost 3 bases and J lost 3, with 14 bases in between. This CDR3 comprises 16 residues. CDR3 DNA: TGTGCCACCAGCAGGGAGGGGACACCCGACACCGGGGAGCTGTTTTTT. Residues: CATSREGTPDTGELFF.

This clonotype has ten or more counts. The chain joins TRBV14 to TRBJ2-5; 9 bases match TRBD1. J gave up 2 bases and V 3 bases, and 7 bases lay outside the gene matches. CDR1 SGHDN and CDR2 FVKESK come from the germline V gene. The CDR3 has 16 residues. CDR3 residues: CASSQDGTGLQETQYF. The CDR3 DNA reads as TGTGCCAGCAGCCAGGACGGGACAGGGCTTCAAGAGACCCAGTACTTC.

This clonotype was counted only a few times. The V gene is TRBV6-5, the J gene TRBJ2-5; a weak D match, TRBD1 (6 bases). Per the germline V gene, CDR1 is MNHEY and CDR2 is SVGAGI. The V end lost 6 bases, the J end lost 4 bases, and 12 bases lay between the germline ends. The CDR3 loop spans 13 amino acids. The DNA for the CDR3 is TGTGCCAGCAGCGAAGGGGGTGGAGAGACCCAGTACTTC. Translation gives CASSEGGGETQYF.

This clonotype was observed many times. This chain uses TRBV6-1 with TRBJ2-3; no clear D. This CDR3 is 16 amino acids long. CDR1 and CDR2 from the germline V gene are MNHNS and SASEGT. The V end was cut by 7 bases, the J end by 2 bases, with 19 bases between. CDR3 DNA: TGTGCCAGCACAGAGAACAAGAATCCCTACACAGATACGCAGTATTTT. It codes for CASTENKNPYTDTQYF.

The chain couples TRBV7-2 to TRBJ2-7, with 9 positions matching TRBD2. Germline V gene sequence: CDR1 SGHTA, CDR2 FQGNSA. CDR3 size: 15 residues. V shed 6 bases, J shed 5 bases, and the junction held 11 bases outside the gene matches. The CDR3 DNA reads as TGTGCCAGCAGGACCCGGGCGGGGGGGCTCGACGAGCAGTACTTC. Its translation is CASRTRAGGLDEQYF.

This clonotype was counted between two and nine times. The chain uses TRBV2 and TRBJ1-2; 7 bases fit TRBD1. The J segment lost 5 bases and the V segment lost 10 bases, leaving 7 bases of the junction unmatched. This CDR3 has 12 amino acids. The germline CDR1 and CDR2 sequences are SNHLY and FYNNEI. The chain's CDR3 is CANDREGYGYTF. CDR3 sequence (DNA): TGTGCCAACGACAGGGAAGGGTATGGCTACACCTTC.

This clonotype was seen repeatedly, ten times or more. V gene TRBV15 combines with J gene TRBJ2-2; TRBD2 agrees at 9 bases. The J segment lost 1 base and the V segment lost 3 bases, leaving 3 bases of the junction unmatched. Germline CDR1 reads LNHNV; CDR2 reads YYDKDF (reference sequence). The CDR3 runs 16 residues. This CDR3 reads CATSRILAGNTGELFF. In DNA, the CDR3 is TGTGCCACCAGCAGGATACTAGCGGGGAACACCGGGGAGCTGTTTTTT.

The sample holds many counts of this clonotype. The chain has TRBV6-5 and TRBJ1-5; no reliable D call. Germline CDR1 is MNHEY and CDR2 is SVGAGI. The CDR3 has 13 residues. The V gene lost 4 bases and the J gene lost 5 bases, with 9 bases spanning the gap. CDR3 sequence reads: CASSFGVDQPQHF. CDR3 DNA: TGTGCCAGCAGTTTCGGGGTGGATCAGCCCCAGCATTTT.

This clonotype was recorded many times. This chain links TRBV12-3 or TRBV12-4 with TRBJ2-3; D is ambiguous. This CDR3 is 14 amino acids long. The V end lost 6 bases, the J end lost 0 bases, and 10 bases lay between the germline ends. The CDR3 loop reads CASSKSESTDTQYF. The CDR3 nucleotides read TGTGCCAGCAGCAAAAGCGAGAGCACAGATACGCAGTATTTT.

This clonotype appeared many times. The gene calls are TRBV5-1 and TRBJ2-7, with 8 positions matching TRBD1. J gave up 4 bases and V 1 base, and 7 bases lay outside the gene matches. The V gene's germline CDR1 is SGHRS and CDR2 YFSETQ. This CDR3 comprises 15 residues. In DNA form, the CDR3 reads TGCGCCAGCAGCTTGAAGCAGGGGGCGCGGTACGAGCAGTACTTC. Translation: CASSLKQGARYEQYF.

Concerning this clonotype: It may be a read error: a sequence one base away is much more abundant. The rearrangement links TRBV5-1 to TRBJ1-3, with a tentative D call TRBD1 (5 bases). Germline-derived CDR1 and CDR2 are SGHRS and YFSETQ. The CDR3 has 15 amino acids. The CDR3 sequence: CASSPGAGQGNTKYF. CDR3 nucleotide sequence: TGCGCCAGCAGCCCCGGGGCAGGGCAAGGAAACACCAAATATTTT.

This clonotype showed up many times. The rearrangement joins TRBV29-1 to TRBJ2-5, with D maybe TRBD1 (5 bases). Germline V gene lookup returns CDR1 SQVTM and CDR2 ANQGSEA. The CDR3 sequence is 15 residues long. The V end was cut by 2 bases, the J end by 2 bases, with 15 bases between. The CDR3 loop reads CSVETGENRQETQYF. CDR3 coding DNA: TGCAGCGTTGAAACGGGTGAAAACAGGCAAGAGACCCAGTACTTC. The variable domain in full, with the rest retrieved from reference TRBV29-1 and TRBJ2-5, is SAVISQKPSRDICQRGTSLTIQCQVDSQVTMMFWYRQQPGQSLTLIATANQGSEATYESGFVIDKFPISRPNLTFSTLTVSNMSPEDSSIYLCSVETGENRQETQYFGPGTRLLVL.

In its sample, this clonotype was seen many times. This CDR3 reads CASSVGWGQHSPLHF. CDR3 in DNA: TGTGCCAGCAGCGTAGGATGGGGCCAGCATTCACCCCTCCACTTT. This sequence joins TRBV9 and TRBJ1-6; D perhaps matches TRBD1 (5 bases). The CDR3 is 15 residues long. Trimming took off 0 bases at V and 8 bases at J, with 12 bases between the two ends. Germline V gene lookup returns CDR1 SGDLS and CDR2 YYNGEE. The full variable domain, in which reference TRBV9 and TRBJ1-6 provide the parts outside the CDR3, is DSGVTQTPKHLITATGQRVTLRCSPRSGDLSVYWYQQSLDQGLQFLIQYYNGEERAKGNILERFSAQQFPDLHSELNLSSLELGDSALYFCASSVGWGQHSPLHFGNGTRLTVT.

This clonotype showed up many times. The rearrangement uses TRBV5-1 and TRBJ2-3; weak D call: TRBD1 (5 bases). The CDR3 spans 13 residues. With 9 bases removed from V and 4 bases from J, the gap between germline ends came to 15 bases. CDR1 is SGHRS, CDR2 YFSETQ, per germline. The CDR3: CATGWGGADTQYF. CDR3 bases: TGCGCCACCGGCTGGGGCGGCGCAGATACGCAGTATTTT.

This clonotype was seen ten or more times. The CDR3: CASSLASFSYEQYF. For the CDR3, the DNA is TGTGCCAGCAGCTTGGCCAGCTTCAGCTACGAGCAGTACTTC. The chain combines TRBV5-6 with TRBJ2-7; no clear D. This CDR3 region has 14 residues. Germline assignment: CDR1 SGHDT and CDR2 YYEEEE. V was clipped by 0 bases and J by 3 bases, with 10 bases between them.

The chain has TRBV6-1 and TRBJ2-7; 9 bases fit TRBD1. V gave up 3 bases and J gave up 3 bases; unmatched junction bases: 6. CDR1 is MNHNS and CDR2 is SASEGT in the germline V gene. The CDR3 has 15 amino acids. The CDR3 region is CASSDEWTGVYEQYF. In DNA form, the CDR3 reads TGTGCCAGCAGTGATGAATGGACAGGGGTCTACGAGCAGTACTTC.

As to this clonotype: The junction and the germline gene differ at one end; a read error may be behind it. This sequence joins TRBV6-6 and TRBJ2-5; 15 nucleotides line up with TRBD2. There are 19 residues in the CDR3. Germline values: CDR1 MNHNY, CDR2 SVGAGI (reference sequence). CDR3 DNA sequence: TGTGCCAGCAGCCCCCTCCGGACTAGCGGGAGGGCCTTAGGGGAGATCCAGTACTTC. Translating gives CASSPLRTSGRALGEIQYF.

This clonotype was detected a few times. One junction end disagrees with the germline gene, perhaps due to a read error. DNA of the CDR3: TGTGCCAGCAGTTTAAGGGGGACAGATCACTACGAGCAGTACTTT. Protein product: CASSLRGTDHYEQYF. The chain has TRBV27 and TRBJ2-7; 7 bases fit TRBD1. From germline, CDR1 is MNHEY and CDR2 SMNVEV (reference sequence). The CDR3 extends over 15 amino acids.

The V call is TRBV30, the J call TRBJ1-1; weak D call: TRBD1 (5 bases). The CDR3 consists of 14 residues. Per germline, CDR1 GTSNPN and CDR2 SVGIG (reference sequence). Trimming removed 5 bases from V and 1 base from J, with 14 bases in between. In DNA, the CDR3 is TGTGCCTGGCTAGTCCCAGGGTCGAACACTGAAGCTTTCTTT. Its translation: CAWLVPGSNTEAFF. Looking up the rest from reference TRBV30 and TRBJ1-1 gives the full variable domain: SQTIHQWPATLVQPVGSPLSLECTVEGTSNPNLYWYRQAAGRGLQLLFYSVGIGQISSEVPQNLSASRPQDRQFILSSKKLLLSDSGFYLCAWLVPGSNTEAFFGQGTRLTVV.

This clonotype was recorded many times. The CDR3 sequence is CASRVETGRPQETQYF. DNA of the CDR3: TGTGCCAGCAGGGTTGAAACTGGACGTCCCCAAGAGACCCAGTACTTC. This rearrangement joins TRBV6-5 to TRBJ2-5; D remains ambiguous. CDR3 length: 16 amino acids. Germline CDR1 is MNHEY and CDR2 is SVGAGI. Between the trimmed V and J ends, which lost 6 bases and 1 base, there was a span of 18 bases.

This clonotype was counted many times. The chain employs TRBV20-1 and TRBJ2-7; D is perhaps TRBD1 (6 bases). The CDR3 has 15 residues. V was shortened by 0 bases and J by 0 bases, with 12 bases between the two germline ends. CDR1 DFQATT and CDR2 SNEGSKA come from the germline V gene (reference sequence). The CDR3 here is CSARDGDTASYEQYF. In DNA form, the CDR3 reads TGCAGTGCTAGAGACGGGGACACCGCCTCCTACGAGCAGTACTTC.

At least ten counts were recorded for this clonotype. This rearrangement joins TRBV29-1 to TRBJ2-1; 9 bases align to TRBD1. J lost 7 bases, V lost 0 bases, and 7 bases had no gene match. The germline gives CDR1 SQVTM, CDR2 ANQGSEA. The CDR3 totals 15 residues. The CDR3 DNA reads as TGCAGCGTTGAAGATTATTTGGACAGGGGTAATGAGCAGTTCTTC. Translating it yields CSVEDYLDRGNEQFF.

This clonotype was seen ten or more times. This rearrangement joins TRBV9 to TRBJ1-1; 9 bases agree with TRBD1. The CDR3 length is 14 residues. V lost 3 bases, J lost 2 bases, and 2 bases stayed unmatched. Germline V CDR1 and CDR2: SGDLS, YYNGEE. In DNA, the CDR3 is TGTGCCAGCAGCGCGACAGGGGGAAACACTGAAGCTTTCTTT. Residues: CASSATGGNTEAFF.

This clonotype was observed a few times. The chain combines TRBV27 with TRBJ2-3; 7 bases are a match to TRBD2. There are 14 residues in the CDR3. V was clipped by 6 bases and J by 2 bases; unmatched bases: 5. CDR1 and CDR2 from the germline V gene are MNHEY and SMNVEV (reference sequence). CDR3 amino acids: CASSPGRHTDTQYF. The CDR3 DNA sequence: TGTGCCAGCAGCCCCGGGAGGCACACAGATACGCAGTATTTT.

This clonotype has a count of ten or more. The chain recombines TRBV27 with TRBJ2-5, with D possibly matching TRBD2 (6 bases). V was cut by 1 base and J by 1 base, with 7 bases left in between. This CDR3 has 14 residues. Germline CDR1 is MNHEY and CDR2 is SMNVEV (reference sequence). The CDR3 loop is CASSLFGSQETQYF. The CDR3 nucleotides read TGTGCCAGCAGTTTATTCGGGAGCCAAGAGACCCAGTACTTC.